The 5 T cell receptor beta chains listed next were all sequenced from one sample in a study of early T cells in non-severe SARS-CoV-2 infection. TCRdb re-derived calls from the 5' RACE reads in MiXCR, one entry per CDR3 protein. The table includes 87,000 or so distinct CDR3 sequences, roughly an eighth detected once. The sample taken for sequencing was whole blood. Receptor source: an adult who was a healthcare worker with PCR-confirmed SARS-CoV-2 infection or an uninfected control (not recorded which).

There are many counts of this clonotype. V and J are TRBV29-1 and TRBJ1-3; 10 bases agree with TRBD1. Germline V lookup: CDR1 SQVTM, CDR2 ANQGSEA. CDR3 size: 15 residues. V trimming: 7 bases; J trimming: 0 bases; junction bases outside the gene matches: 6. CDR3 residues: CSARDRGNSGNTIYF. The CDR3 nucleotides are TGCAGCGCCAGGGACAGGGGCAACTCTGGAAACACCATATATTTT.

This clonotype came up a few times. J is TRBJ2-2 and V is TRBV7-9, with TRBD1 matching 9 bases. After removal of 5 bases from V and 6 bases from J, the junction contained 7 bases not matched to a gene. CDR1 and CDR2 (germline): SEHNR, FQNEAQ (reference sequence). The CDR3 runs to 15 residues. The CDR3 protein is CASSTRTGAAGELFF. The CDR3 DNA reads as TGTGCCAGCAGCACCCGGACAGGGGCGGCCGGGGAGCTGTTTTTT.

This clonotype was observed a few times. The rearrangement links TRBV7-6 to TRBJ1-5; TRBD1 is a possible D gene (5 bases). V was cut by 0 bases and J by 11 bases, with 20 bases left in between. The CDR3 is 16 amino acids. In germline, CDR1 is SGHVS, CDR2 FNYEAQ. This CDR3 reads CASSLADGAVGGTQHF. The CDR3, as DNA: TGTGCCAGCAGCTTAGCTGACGGAGCCGTTGGGGGGACCCAGCATTTT.

The CDR3 is CASSPGLGKSTQYF. CDR3 nucleotides: TGTGCCAGCAGCCCGGGACTCGGCAAGAGTACGCAGTATTTT. The chain links TRBV6-2 or TRBV6-3 to TRBJ2-3, with D possibly matching TRBD2 (6 bases). V shed 6 bases and J shed 8 bases, with 18 bases lying between them. The CDR3 covers 14 residues. Germline CDR1 and CDR2: MNHEY and SVGEGT.

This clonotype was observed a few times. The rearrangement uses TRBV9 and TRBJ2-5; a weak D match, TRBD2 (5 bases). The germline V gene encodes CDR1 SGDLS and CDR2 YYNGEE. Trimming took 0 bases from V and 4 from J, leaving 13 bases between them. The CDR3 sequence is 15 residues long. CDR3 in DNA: TGTGCCAGCAGCGTAGAAAGTTTCCGGGGAGAGACCCAGTACTTC. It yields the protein CASSVESFRGETQYF.